These 5 T cell receptor beta chains share one sample of origin, sequenced in a study of T cell repertoires in ileal Crohn's disease. Using immunoSEQ multiplex PCR, the repertoire was profiled, and TCRdb retains in-frame clones only, with some absent. The table records around 4,200 clones, around four fifths of them present only once. Time point of the sample: neoterminal ileum biopsy at postoperative endoscopy, about 6 months after surgery. Source material: ileal tissue. All receptors come from an adult with Crohn's disease.

V and J are TRBV28 and TRBJ2-7; 9 bases fit TRBD2. The J segment lost 1 base and the V segment lost 5 bases, leaving 9 bases of the junction unmatched. Germline V gene data show CDR1 as MDHEN and CDR2 as SYDVKM. The CDR3 totals 16 residues. CDR3 residues: CASSPNSGSRSYEQYF. The CDR3 nucleotides are TGTGCCAGCAGTCCTAATAGCGGGAGTCGGTCCTACGAGCAGTACTTC.

The genes are TRBV11-1 and TRBJ2-3; no clear D. The V gene lost 5 bases and the J gene lost 2 bases, with 5 bases spanning the gap. The CDR3 totals 12 residues. CDR1 is SGHAT, CDR2 FQDESV, per germline (reference sequence). CDR3 amino acids: CASSVNTDTQYF. DNA for the CDR3: TGTGCCAGCAGCGTAAACACAGATACGCAGTATTTT.

The rearrangement uses TRBV9 and TRBJ2-7; D is ambiguous. CDR1 and CDR2 (germline): SGDLS, YYNGEE. The CDR3 contains 14 residues. V was trimmed by 0 bases and J by 2 bases, leaving 9 bases between them. The CDR3 nucleotides are TGTGCCAGCAGCGTAGCTGTCACGACCTACGAGCAGTACTTC. Its translation is CASSVAVTTYEQYF.

In this sample, this clone turned up a few times. The chain links TRBV5-6 to TRBJ1-1; D is unclear. This CDR3 comprises 17 residues. The V end lost 1 base, the J end lost 0 bases, and 16 bases lay between the germline ends. CDR1 SGHDT and CDR2 YYEEEE come from the germline V gene. This chain's CDR3 is CASSLYSLGSVNTEAFF. The CDR3 bases are TGTGCCAGCAGCTTGTACTCATTGGGGTCCGTGAACACTGAAGCTTTCTTT.

The genes are TRBV10-3 and TRBJ1-6; D uncertain. From germline, CDR1 is ENHRY and CDR2 SYGVKD. This CDR3 is 14 amino acids long. V lost 0 bases to trimming and J lost 8 bases, with 8 bases between them. CDR3 nucleotides: TGTGCCATCAGTGAGTCGGGTGAACATTCACCCCTCCACTTT. Its translation is CAISESGEHSPLHF.